The TCR beta chain under discussion was sequenced for a study of T-cell reconstitution after alpha-beta-depleted transplantation in children. Findings of the study overall: T-cell counts and diversity at one year post-transplant came mainly from newly produced T cells. Some patients' high day-60 TCRbeta diversity was traced to surviving recipient T cells and thymic progenitors.

The TCRbeta library incorporated unique molecular identifiers. TCRdb reprocessed the PCR reads via MiXCR and lists one record per CDR3 protein. The sample lists tens of thousands of distinct CDR3 sequences, approximately 18% occurring once. Comments on this clonotype: Antigen unknown.

Per germline, CDR1 MNHEY and CDR2 SVGEGT. The CDR3 extends over 14 amino acids. The J segment lost 8 bases and the V segment lost 4 bases, leaving 7 bases of the junction unmatched. This TCR derives from a male patient between 2 and 9 years old who had a stem cell transplant for acute lymphoblastic leukemia, so the T cells may come from the graft donor. This chain uses TRBV6-2 or TRBV6-3 with TRBJ2-3; 9 nucleotides agree with TRBD2. Sequenced material: PBMCs, mostly from graft donor cells, taken 360 days after TCRalphabeta/CD19-depleted stem cell transplant. The CDR3 bases are TGTGCCAGCAGTTTAGCGGGAGCTACTTTTACGCAGTATTTT. Protein: CASSLAGATFTQYF.